This record covers a single T cell receptor beta chain. The target antigen is unknown. This sample was included in a study of CD4+ T cells in melanoma. Study-wide points: Neoantigen-specific CD4+ T cells in melanoma reportedly had diverse differentiation states. A reported correlation linked neoantigen-specific CD4+ T cells to CD8+, macrophage and B cell function.

Clones were read by immunoSEQ multiplex PCR, and TCRdb kept only the in-frame ones, dropping some. The table lists about 55,000 clones, almost 70% of them singletons, with 4.8% in the top ten. Germline V gives CDR1 SGHAT, CDR2 FQNNGV. The CDR3 extends over 18 amino acids. The V and J ends lost 3 bases and 0 bases, in that order; junction bases with no gene match: 11. Input material: tumor tissue. This receptor was taken from a human donor with melanoma. This chain links TRBV11-2 with TRBJ1-5; 7 nucleotides align to TRBD1. The CDR3 protein is CASSFGRGGQYSNQPQHF. The CDR3 bases are TGTGCCAGCAGCTTCGGAAGGGGGGGACAGTATAGCAATCAGCCCCAGCATTTT. The entire variable domain, with the rest obtained from reference TRBV11-2 and TRBJ1-5, is as follows: EAGVAQSPRYKIIEKRQSVAFWCNPISGHATLYWYQQILGQGPKLLIQFQNNGVVDDSQLPKDRFSAERLKGVDSTLKIQPAKLEDSAVYLCASSFGRGGQYSNQPQHFGDGTRLSIL.